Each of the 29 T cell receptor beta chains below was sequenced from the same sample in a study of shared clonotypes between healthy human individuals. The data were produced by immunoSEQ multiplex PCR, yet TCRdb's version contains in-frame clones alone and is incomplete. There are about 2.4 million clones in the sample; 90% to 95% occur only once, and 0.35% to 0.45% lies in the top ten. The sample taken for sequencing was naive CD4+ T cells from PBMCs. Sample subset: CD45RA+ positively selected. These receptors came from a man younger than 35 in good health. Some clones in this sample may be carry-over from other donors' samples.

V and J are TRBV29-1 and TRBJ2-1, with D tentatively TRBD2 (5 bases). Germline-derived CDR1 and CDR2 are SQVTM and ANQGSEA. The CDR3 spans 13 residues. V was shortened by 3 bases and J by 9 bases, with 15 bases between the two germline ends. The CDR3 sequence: CSVDEGRASEQFF. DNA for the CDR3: TGCAGCGTTGACGAGGGCCGGGCCAGTGAGCAGTTCTTC.

The CDR3 sequence is CASRPPGGGNTEAFF. CDR3 sequence (DNA): TGCGCCAGCAGACCCCCGGGGGGGGGCAACACTGAAGCTTTCTTT. The chain links TRBV5-1 to TRBJ1-1; D might be TRBD1 (6 bases). Germline lookup yields CDR1 SGHRS and CDR2 YFSETQ. V lost 5 bases and J 2 bases, leaving 16 bases between the germline ends. The CDR3 length is 15 residues.

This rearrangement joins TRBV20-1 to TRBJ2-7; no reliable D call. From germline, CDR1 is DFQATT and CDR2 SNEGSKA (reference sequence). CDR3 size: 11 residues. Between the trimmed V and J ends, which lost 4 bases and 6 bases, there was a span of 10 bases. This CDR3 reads CSATRAREQYF. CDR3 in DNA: TGCAGTGCTACAAGGGCGCGCGAGCAGTACTTC.

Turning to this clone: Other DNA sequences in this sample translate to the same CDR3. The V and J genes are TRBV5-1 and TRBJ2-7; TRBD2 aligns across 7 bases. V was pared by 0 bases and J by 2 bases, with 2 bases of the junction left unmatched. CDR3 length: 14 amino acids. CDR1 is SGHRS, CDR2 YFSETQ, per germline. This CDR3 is CASSLGGGTYEQYF. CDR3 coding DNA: TGCGCCAGCAGCTTGGGCGGGGGAACCTACGAGCAGTACTTC.

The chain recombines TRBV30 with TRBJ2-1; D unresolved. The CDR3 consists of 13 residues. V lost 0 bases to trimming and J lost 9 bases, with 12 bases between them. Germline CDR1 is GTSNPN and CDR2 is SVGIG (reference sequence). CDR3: CAWSVNQFGEQFF. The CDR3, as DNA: TGTGCCTGGAGTGTCAACCAGTTTGGTGAGCAGTTCTTC.

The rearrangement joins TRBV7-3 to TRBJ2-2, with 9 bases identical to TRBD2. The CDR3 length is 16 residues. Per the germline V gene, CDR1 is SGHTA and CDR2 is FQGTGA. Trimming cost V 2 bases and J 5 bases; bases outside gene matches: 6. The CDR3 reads CASSLRAGGLTGELFF. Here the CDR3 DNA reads TGTGCCAGCAGCTTACGAGCGGGAGGTTTAACCGGGGAGCTGTTTTTT.

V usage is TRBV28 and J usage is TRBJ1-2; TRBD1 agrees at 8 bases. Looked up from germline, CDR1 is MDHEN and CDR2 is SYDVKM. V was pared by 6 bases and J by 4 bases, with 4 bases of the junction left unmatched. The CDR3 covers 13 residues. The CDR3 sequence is CASSVGQAYGYTF. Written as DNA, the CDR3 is TGTGCCAGCAGCGTGGGACAGGCCTATGGCTACACCTTC.

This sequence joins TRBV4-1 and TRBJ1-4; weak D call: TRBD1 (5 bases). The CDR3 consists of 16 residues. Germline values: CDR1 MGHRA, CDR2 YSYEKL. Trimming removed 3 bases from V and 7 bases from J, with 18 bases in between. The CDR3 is CASSHPLRAGAEKLFF. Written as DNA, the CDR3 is TGCGCCAGCAGCCACCCATTGCGCGCCGGGGCTGAAAAACTGTTTTTT.

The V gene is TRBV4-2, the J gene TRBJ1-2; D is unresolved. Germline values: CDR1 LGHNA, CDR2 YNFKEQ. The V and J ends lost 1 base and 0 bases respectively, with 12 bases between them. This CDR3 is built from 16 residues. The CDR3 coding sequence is TGTGCCAGCAGCCAAGGTTCGGGCTCAGCTAACTATGGCTACACCTTC. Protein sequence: CASSQGSGSANYGYTF.

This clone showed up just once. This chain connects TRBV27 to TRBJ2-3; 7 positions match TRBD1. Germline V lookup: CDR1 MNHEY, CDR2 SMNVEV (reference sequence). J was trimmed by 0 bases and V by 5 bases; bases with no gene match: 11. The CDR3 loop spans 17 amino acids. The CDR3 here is CASSQPGQPASTDTQYF. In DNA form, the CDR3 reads TGTGCCAGCAGTCAGCCGGGACAGCCCGCTAGCACAGATACGCAGTATTTT.

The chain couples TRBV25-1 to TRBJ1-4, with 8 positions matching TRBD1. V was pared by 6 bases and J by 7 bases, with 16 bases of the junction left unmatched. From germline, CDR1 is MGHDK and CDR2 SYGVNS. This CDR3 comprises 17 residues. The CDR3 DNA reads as TGTGCCAGCAGCCCATTGCTCACAGGGGGAGGGGCTGAAAAACTGTTTTTT. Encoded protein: CASSPLLTGGGAEKLFF.

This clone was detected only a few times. CDR3 protein: CASSPQPRTDANTEAFF. CDR3 sequence (DNA): TGTGCCAGCAGCCCCCAACCCCGGACCGACGCGAACACTGAAGCTTTCTTT. This sequence joins TRBV5-4 and TRBJ1-1, with D uncertain. Germline V CDR1 and CDR2: SGHNT, YYREEE (reference sequence). V was pared by 4 bases and J by 1 base, with 20 bases between. The CDR3 is 17 amino acids.

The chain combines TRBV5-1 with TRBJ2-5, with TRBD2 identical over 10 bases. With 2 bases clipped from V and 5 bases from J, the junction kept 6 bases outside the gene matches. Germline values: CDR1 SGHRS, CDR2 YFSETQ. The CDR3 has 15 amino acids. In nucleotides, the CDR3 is TGCGCCAGCAGCTTCCCTAGCGGGAGTGAGGAGACCCAGTACTTC. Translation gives CASSFPSGSEETQYF. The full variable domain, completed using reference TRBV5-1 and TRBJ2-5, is KAGVTQTPRYLIKTRGQQVTLSCSPISGHRSVSWYQQTPGQGLQFLFEYFSETQRNKGNFPGRFSGRQFSNSRSEMNVSTLELGDSALYLCASSFPSGSEETQYFGPGTRLLVL.

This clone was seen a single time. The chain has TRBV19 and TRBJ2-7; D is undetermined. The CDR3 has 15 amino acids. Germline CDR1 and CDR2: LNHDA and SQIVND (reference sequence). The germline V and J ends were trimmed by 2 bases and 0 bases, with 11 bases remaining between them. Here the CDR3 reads CASSISPGPSYEQYF. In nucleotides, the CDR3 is TGTGCCAGTAGTATATCTCCGGGCCCCTCCTACGAGCAGTACTTC. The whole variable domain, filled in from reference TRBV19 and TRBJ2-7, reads DGGITQSPKYLFRKEGQNVTLSCEQNLNHDAMYWYRQDPGQGLRLIYYSQIVNDFQKGDIAEGYSVSREKKESFPLTVTSAQKNPTAFYLCASSISPGPSYEQYFGPGTRLTVT.

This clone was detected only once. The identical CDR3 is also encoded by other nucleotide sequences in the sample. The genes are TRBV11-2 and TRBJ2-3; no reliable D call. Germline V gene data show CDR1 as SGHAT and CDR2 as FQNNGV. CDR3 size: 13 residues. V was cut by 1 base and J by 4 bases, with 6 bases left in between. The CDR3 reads CASSLGGADTQYF. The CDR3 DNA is TGTGCCAGCAGCTTAGGAGGAGCAGATACGCAGTATTTT.

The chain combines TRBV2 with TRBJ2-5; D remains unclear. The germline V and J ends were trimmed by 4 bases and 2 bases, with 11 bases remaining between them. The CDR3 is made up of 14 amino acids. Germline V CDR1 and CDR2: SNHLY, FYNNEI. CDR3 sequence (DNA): TGTGCCAGCAGTGCAAACAGCCGACAAGAGACCCAGTACTTC. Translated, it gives CASSANSRQETQYF.

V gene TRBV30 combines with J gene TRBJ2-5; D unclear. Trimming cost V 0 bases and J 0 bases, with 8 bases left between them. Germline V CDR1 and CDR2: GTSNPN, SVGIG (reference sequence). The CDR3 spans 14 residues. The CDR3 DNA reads TGTGCCTGGAGTGTACCCCGGTACCAAGAGACCCAGTACTTC. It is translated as CAWSVPRYQETQYF.

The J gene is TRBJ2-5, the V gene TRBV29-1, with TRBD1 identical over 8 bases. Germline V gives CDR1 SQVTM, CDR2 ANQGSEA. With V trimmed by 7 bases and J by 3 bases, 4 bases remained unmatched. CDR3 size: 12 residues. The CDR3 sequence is CSGKTGEETQYF. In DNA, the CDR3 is TGCAGCGGTAAGACAGGGGAAGAGACCCAGTACTTC.

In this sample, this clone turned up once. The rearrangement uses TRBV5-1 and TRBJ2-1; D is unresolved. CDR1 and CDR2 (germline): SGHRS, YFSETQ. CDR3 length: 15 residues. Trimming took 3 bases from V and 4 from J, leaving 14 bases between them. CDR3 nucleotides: TGCGCCAGCAGCTCCGACTCGCCGAGGTACAATGAGCAGTTCTTC. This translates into CASSSDSPRYNEQFF.

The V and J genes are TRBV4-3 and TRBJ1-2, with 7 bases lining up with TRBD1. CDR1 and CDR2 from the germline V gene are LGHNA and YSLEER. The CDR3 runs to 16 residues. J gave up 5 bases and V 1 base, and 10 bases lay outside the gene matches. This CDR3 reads CASSQVSHQGGYGYTF. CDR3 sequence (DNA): TGCGCCAGCAGCCAAGTCTCCCACCAGGGGGGTTATGGCTACACCTTC.

The CDR3 loop reads CASSPPTSRYEQYF. As DNA, the CDR3 is TGTGCCAGCTCACCACCGACTTCTAGGTACGAGCAGTACTTC. V usage is TRBV18 and J usage is TRBJ2-7; D gene ambiguous. The CDR3 has 14 residues. Looked up from germline, CDR1 is KGHSH and CDR2 is LQKENI. Deletions cut 0 bases from V and 4 bases from J, with 10 bases between.

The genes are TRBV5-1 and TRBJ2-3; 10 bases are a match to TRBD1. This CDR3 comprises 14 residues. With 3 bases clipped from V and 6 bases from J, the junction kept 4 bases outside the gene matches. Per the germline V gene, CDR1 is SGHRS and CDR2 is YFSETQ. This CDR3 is CASSSRQGADTQYF. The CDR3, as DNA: TGCGCCAGCAGCTCTCGACAGGGGGCGGATACGCAGTATTTT.

CDR3 sequence reads: CASTPSGRDTQYF. The CDR3 DNA is TGTGCCAGCACGCCTAGCGGGAGAGATACGCAGTATTTT. V and J are TRBV27 and TRBJ2-3, with 10 bases fitting TRBD2. The V segment lost 7 bases and the J segment 5 bases; nucleotides outside the gene matches: 3. The CDR3 is 13 amino acids. Germline loops: CDR1 MNHEY, CDR2 SMNVEV (reference sequence).

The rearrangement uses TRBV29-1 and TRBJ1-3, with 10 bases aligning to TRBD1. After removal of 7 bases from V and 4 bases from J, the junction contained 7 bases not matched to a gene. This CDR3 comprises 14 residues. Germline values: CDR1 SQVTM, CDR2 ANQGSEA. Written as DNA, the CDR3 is TGCAGCGCAACCGACAGGGGGCTCGGAAACACCATATATTTT. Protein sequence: CSATDRGLGNTIYF.

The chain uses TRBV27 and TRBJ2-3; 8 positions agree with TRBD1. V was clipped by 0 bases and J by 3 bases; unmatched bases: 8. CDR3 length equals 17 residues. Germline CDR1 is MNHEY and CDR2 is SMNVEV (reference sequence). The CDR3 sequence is CASSLSYPRQGTDTQYF. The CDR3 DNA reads TGTGCCAGCAGTTTATCGTATCCCCGACAGGGGACAGATACGCAGTATTTT.

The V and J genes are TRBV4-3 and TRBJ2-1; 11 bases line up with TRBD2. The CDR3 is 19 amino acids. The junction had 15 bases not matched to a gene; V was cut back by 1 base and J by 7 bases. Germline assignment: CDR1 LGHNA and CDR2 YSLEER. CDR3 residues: CASSQGAGTSGGGVNEQFF. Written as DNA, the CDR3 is TGCGCCAGCAGCCAAGGGGCCGGGACTAGCGGAGGTGGGGTGAATGAGCAGTTCTTC.

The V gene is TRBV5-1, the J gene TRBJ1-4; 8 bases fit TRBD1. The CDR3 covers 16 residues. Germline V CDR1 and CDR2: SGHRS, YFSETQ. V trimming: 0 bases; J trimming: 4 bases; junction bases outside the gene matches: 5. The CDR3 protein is CASSLAGTGDNEKLFF. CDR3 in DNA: TGCGCCAGCAGCTTGGCCGGGACAGGTGATAATGAAAAACTGTTTTTT.

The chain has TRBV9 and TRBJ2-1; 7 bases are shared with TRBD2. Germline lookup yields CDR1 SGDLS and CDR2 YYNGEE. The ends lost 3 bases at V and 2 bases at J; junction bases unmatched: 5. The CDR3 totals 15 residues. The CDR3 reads CASSAQSGAYNEQFF. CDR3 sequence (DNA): TGTGCCAGCAGCGCGCAAAGCGGGGCCTACAATGAGCAGTTCTTC.

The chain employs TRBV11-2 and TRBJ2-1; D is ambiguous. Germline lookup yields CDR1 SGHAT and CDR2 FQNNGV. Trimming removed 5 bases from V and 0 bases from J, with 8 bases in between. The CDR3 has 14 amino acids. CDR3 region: CASSEFSSYNEQFF. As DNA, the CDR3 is TGTGCCAGCAGCGAATTTAGCTCCTACAATGAGCAGTTCTTC.